The entry that follows covers one T cell receptor beta chain sequence. Its antigen is as yet unknown. The sample comes from a study of shared clonotypes between healthy human individuals. Study-level findings and limits: A small donor pool kept down the genetic and exposure-history diversity that was represented.

The run depth of the assay was deep. Assay: immunoSEQ multiplex PCR; the TCRdb copy retains only in-frame clones and omits some. The table has around 2.5 million clones, roughly 93% seen once; the top ten hold roughly 0.39%. This TCR was sampled from a man aged 18 to 30 in good health. Some clones in this sample may be carry-over from other donors' samples. The specimen was naive CD4+ T cells from PBMCs. The subset here: CD45RA+ positively selected.

CDR3 DNA: TGTGCCAGCAGCTTTCCCGGCCAGGGGTCCTACAATGAGCAGTTCTTC. Amino acid sequence: CASSFPGQGSYNEQFF. This chain joins TRBV5-4 and TRBJ2-1, with D possibly being TRBD1 (6 bases). V lost 2 bases, J lost 1 base, and 13 bases lay in between. Germline loops: CDR1 SGHNT, CDR2 YYREEE (reference sequence). The CDR3 loop spans 16 amino acids.